This is a list of T cell receptor beta chains from one sample in a study of regulatory T cells in long-lasting Graves disease. TCRdb recomputed calls from the multiplex PCR reads with MiXCR, one row per CDR3 protein. Among some 560,000 distinct CDR3 sequences listed, more than 15% were seen once. The sample was also linked to a second study, of T cells in Graves' hyperthyroidism and ophthalmopathy.

The sample consisted of peripheral blood mononuclear cells (PBMCs), taken at new diagnosis, from a patient treated with antithyroid drugs. The origin of the receptors is a woman aged 35-65 years with Graves disease. CDR3s include the opening cysteine and the closing phenylalanine or tryptophan. Fields, in order: D gene, V gene, J gene, clone size, CDR3 DNA, CDR3 protein. The D gene is left open where the match is weak. A clone size is listed for some rows: how often the clone was seen (once, few, many), or a class if it is expanded.

>TRBD1|TRBV2|TRBJ2-1|many
TGTGCCAGCAGTCCCAGGACAGGGGGCGGTGAGCAGTTCTTC
CASSPRTGGGEQFF
>TRBD1|TRBV10-3|TRBJ1-2|many
TGTGCCATCAGTGAGTCAGGGACAGGGACTAACTATGGCTACACCTTC
CAISESGTGTNYGYTF
>TRBD2|TRBV5-1|TRBJ2-1|many
TGCGCCAGCAGTCCGGCATCAGCGGGGGGGCGAAATGAGCAGTTCTTC
CASSPASAGGRNEQFF
>.|TRBV2|TRBJ1-4|many
TGTGCCAGCAGCCTCGACGGGGGACTGTTTTTT
CASSLDGGLFF
>.|TRBV11-1|TRBJ2-2|.
TGTGCCAGCAGCTTAGGGGAGGACAGGTACACCGGGGAGCTGTTTTTT
CASSLGEDRYTGELFF
>TRBD1|TRBV10-3|TRBJ1-4|once
TGTGCCATCAAGGGGACAGGAGATGAAAAACTGTTTTTT
CAIKGTGDEKLFF
>.|TRBV28|TRBJ1-5|many
TGTGCCAGCGGCTCTGGGAACAATCAGCCCCAGCATTTT
CASGSGNNQPQHF
>TRBD1|TRBV7-9|TRBJ1-4|.
TGTACCAGCAGCCCACAGGGGCCGAATGAAAAACTGTTTTTT
CTSSPQGPNEKLFF
>TRBD1|TRBV29-1|TRBJ2-7|many
TGCAGCGTTGATGGACAGGGAGACTACGAGCAGTACTTC
CSVDGQGDYEQYF
>.|TRBV6-2/TRBV6-3|TRBJ1-1|few
TGTGCCAGCCGGGACCCCTTGGGGAAAGCTTTCTTT
CASRDPLGKAFF
>TRBD1|TRBV6-1|TRBJ1-2|many
TGTGCCAGCAGCGTAACGGACAGGGGCTATGGCTACACCTTC
CASSVTDRGYGYTF
>.|TRBV5-1|TRBJ2-5|.
TGCGCCAGCAGCCTGGGGGGTTCGACCCAAGAGACCCAGTACTTC
CASSLGGSTQETQYF
>.|TRBV7-9|TRBJ2-4|few
TGTGCCAGCAGCTCAGAGGCGGAAGTTCAGTACTTC
CASSSEAEVQYF
>TRBD1|TRBV12-3/TRBV12-4|TRBJ2-2|many
TGTGCCTGCCAAGGGGGCCCCGGGGAGCTGTTTTTT
CACQGGPGELFF
>.|TRBV2|TRBJ1-2|many
TGTGCCAGCAGGGAAGGGGAAGTCTATGGCTACACCTTC
CASREGEVYGYTF
>TRBD1|TRBV7-9|TRBJ1-2|.
TGTGCCAGCAGCTTCTCAGGGGGTAGTTATGGCTACACCTTC
CASSFSGGSYGYTF
>.|TRBV7-6|TRBJ1-1|many
TGTGCCAGCAGCCCCTTCGCCGGGAACACTGAAGCTTTCTTT
CASSPFAGNTEAFF
>TRBD1|TRBV19|TRBJ1-2|.
TGTGCCAGTTCTGGGACAGGGTCGTATGGCTACACCTTC
CASSGTGSYGYTF
>.|TRBV5-1|TRBJ1-5|.
TGCGCCAGCAGTTATACAGGGTCCTATAGCAATCAGCCCCAGCATTTT
CASSYTGSYSNQPQHF
>.|TRBV20-1|TRBJ1-1|.
TGCAGTGCCCCTAGGAACACTGAAGCTTTCTTT
CSAPRNTEAFF
>TRBD1|TRBV12-3/TRBV12-4|TRBJ2-4|.
TGTGCCAGCAGTTTCGCGACAGGGTTTCAAAACATTCAGTACTTC
CASSFATGFQNIQYF
>.|TRBV3-1|TRBJ1-2|.
TGTGCCAGCAGCCAATTGGCTCCAGGACAGACCTTCGGCTATGGCTACACCTTC
CASSQLAPGQTFGYGYTF
>TRBD1|TRBV12-3/TRBV12-4|TRBJ1-2|many
TGTGCCAGCAGTCACTCAAGCCCAGGGGGCGGCTACACCTTC
CASSHSSPGGGYTF
>TRBD1|TRBV6-1|TRBJ1-2|many
TGTGCCAGCAGAGTGGACAGGGGTGGCTATGGCTACACCTTC
CASRVDRGGYGYTF
>TRBD1|TRBV12-3/TRBV12-4|TRBJ2-7|many
TGTGCCAGCAGTTTATCCGGGACAGGTCTCTACGAGCAGTACTTC
CASSLSGTGLYEQYF
>.|TRBV12-5|TRBJ1-2|few
TGTGCTAGTGGGGTGGGACAAGGCTGGGGCTACACCTTC
CASGVGQGWGYTF
>.|TRBV11-2|TRBJ2-1|many
TGTGCCAGCAGCGGCCTGAAGAGGGGGAAGAGCAATGAGCAGTTCTTC
CASSGLKRGKSNEQFF
>TRBD1|TRBV5-1|TRBJ2-2|few
TGCGCCAGCCTCCCCTGGGACAGGGAAGGCACCGGGGAGCTGTTTTTT
CASLPWDREGTGELFF
>.|TRBV15|TRBJ1-2|many
TGTGCCACCAGCAGAGATCACTATGGCTACACCTTC
CATSRDHYGYTF